A selection of T cell receptor beta chains follows, all from one sample in a study of blood T cell repertoires in COVID-19. Sequenced by immunoSEQ multiplex PCR; TCRdb stores in-frame clones only, minus some. The sample has 250,000 to 300,000 clones, approximately 91% seen once; the top ten hold roughly an eighth. Sequenced input: peripheral blood. The origin of the receptors is an older woman with acute or convalescent COVID-19. Both conserved end residues are trimmed from each CDR3. Fields, in order: J gene, V gene, CDR3 protein.

J gene: TRBJ1-2; V gene: TRBV18; CDR3 protein: ASSPGGENYGYT
J gene: TRBJ2-1; V gene: TRBV6-5; CDR3 protein: ASSLTGRGINEQF
J gene: TRBJ1-1; V gene: TRBV7-9; CDR3 protein: ASEDRLNTEAF
J gene: TRBJ2-1; V gene: TRBV3-1/TRBV3-2; CDR3 protein: ASSRLAGGNNEQF
J gene: TRBJ1-3; V gene: TRBV7-9; CDR3 protein: ASSSGRYAGGNTIY
J gene: TRBJ1-2; V gene: TRBV19; CDR3 protein: ASSTQGHTNYGYT
J gene: TRBJ1-1; V gene: TRBV6-2/TRBV6-3; CDR3 protein: ASSYFVRTEAF
J gene: TRBJ2-1; V gene: TRBV21-1; CDR3 protein: ASKGHEQF
J gene: TRBJ2-7; V gene: TRBV6-2/TRBV6-3; CDR3 protein: ASSRTGIWFEQY
J gene: TRBJ1-4; V gene: TRBV13; CDR3 protein: ASSLKGLVFPNLGATNEKLF
J gene: TRBJ2-1; V gene: TRBV27; CDR3 protein: ASSSGTSSYNEQF
J gene: TRBJ2-7; V gene: TRBV28; CDR3 protein: ASSLASPGYEQY
J gene: TRBJ1-1; V gene: TRBV5-6; CDR3 protein: ASSLIGNTEAF
J gene: TRBJ1-6; V gene: TRBV6-1; CDR3 protein: ASSELLGTAGNSPLH
J gene: TRBJ2-7; V gene: TRBV28; CDR3 protein: ASSSPGTGGLYEQY
J gene: TRBJ1-1; V gene: TRBV10-3; CDR3 protein: AIRGDRASTEAF
J gene: TRBJ1-6; V gene: TRBV5-1; CDR3 protein: ASSLGGTGGAYSPLH
J gene: TRBJ1-1; V gene: TRBV28; CDR3 protein: ASRTLQTGGTEAF
J gene: TRBJ2-3; V gene: TRBV6-5; CDR3 protein: ASRQTDTQY
J gene: TRBJ2-7; V gene: TRBV6-5; CDR3 protein: ASSLTGDEQY
J gene: TRBJ2-7; V gene: TRBV28; CDR3 protein: ASSYTYEQY
J gene: TRBJ1-1; V gene: TRBV4-1; CDR3 protein: ASSQVQGADTEAF
J gene: TRBJ2-2; V gene: TRBV28; CDR3 protein: ASSYPGKTNTGELF
J gene: TRBJ2-2; V gene: TRBV4-2; CDR3 protein: ASSQVGAGTRGNTGELF
J gene: TRBJ2-3; V gene: TRBV9; CDR3 protein: ASRRGGGSTDTQY
J gene: TRBJ2-7; V gene: TRBV6-5; CDR3 protein: ASSYWDRGQEQY
J gene: TRBJ2-2; V gene: TRBV9; CDR3 protein: ASSGHIGRVTGELF
J gene: TRBJ2-5; V gene: TRBV5-1; CDR3 protein: ASARTSGKETQY
J gene: TRBJ1-5; V gene: TRBV28; CDR3 protein: ASSSPLTGGGSNQPQH
J gene: TRBJ1-6; V gene: TRBV27; CDR3 protein: ASSLGDRVFSPLH
J gene: TRBJ2-3; V gene: TRBV7-9; CDR3 protein: ASSLDRVLADTQY
J gene: TRBJ1-1; V gene: TRBV7-8; CDR3 protein: ASSLGPGGNTEAF
J gene: TRBJ1-4; V gene: TRBV28; CDR3 protein: ASGLIVRVVKLF
J gene: TRBJ1-1; V gene: TRBV3-1/TRBV3-2; CDR3 protein: ASSQDPRGEAF
J gene: TRBJ1-2; V gene: TRBV4-3; CDR3 protein: ASSQGFTGYGDGYT
J gene: TRBJ2-7; V gene: TRBV18; CDR3 protein: ASSQLDSYEQY
J gene: TRBJ2-5; V gene: TRBV28; CDR3 protein: ASRVTGTPYQETQY
J gene: TRBJ2-1; V gene: TRBV5-6; CDR3 protein: ASTLEGLSSYNEQF
J gene: TRBJ2-1; V gene: TRBV15; CDR3 protein: ATRGLNPSGVNEQF
J gene: TRBJ1-2; V gene: TRBV27; CDR3 protein: ASSYLGGTNYGYT
J gene: TRBJ2-3; V gene: TRBV7-2; CDR3 protein: ASSLLAGISTDTQY
J gene: TRBJ2-7; V gene: TRBV9; CDR3 protein: ASSSRLEDYEQY